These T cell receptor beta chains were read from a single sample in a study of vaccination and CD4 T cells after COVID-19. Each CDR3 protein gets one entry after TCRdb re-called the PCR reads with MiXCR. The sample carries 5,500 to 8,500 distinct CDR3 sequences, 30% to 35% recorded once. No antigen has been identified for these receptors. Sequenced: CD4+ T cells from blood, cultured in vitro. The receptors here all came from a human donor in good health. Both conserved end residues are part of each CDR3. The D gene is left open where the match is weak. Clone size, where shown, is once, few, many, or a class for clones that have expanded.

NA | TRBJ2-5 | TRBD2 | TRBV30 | TGTGCCTGGAGTGTACTTAGCGGGTGGGAGACCCAGTACTTC | CAWSVLSGWETQYF
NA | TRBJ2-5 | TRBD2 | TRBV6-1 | TGTGCCAGCAGGGAGGGGGCGGGGGGGCCTTGGGAGACCCAGTACTTC | CASREGAGGPWETQYF
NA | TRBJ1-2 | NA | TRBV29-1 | TGCAGCGTTGATGAAGGGAACGTAGGTGGCTACACCTTC | CSVDEGNVGGYTF
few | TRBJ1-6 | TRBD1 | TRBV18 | TGTGCCAGCTCACCTCAGACAGGGCATAATTCACCCCTCCACTTT | CASSPQTGHNSPLHF
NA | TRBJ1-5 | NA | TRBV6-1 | TGTGCCAGCAGGCCGGGCACCAAAGGCAATCAGCCCCAGCATTTT | CASRPGTKGNQPQHF
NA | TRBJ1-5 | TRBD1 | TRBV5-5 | TGTGCCAGCAGCTTGGAAGGGGGCGATCAGCCCCAGCATTTT | CASSLEGGDQPQHF
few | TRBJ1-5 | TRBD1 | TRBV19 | TGTGCCAGTAGTAGGCAGGGGGCTCAGCCCCAGCATTTT | CASSRQGAQPQHF
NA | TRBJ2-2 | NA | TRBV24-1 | TGTGCCACCAGCCAGGGGGGCTCGGGGACCGGGGAGCTGTTTTTT | CATSQGGSGTGELFF
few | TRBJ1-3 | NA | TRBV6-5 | TGTGCCAGCAGTTACAGTAGCCCTGGAAACACCATATATTTT | CASSYSSPGNTIYF
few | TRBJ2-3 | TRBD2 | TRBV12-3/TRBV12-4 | TGTGCCAGCAGTTTAGGGACTAGGCCCACAGATACGCAGTATTTT | CASSLGTRPTDTQYF
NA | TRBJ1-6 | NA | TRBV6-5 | TGTGCCAGCAGTTACTCGAAGAGCCAACATAATTCACCCCTCCACTTT | CASSYSKSQHNSPLHF
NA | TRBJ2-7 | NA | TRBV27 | TGTGCCAGCAGTTTATCGCCGGACAGCTACGAGCAGTACTTC | CASSLSPDSYEQYF
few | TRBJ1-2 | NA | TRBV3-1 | TGTGCCAGCAGCCAAACAACTAACTATGGCTACACCTTC | CASSQTTNYGYTF
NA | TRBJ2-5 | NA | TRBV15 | TGTGCCACCAGCTCGGTCGAGGAGACCCAGTACTTC | CATSSVEETQYF
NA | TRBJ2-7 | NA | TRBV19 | TGTGCCAGTGGAACGGGGATGCAGGACGAGCAGTACTTC | CASGTGMQDEQYF
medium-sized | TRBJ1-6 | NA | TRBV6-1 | TGTGCCAGCAGTCAAACGGTTATTTCACCCCTCCACTTT | CASSQTVISPLHF
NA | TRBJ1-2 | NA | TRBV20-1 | TGCGGCGCATTTAAACCCGGGAGCTATGGCTACACCTTC | CGAFKPGSYGYTF
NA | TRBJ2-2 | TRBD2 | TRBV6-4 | TGTGCCATCCTGGGACTAGAGACCACCGGGGAGCTGTTTTTT | CAILGLETTGELFF
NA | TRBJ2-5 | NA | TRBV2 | TGTGCCAGCGAAGATTGGGAGACCCAGTACTTC | CASEDWETQYF
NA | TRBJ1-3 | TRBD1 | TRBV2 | TGTGCCAAAAGGGACAGCGGAGGAAACACCATATATTTT | CAKRDSGGNTIYF
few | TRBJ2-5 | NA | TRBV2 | TGTGCCAGCAGTGCCCAGCGGGAGACCCAGTACTTC | CASSAQRETQYF
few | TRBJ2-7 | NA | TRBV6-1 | TGTGCCAGCAGCGATATTACAGGGTCCTACGAGCAGTACTTC | CASSDITGSYEQYF
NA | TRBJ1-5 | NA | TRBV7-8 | TGTGCCAGCAGCTTAAGGGTCAGGGGCGATCAGCCCCAGCATTTT | CASSLRVRGDQPQHF
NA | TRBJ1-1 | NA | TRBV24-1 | TGTGCCACGTCCCTGGATAGTGTTACTGGCACTGAAGCTTTCTTT | CATSLDSVTGTEAFF
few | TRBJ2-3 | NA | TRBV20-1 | TGCAGTGCTAGAGGCGGGGCGGGCACAGATACGCAGTATTTT | CSARGGAGTDTQYF
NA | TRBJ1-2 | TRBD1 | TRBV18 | TGTGCCAGCTCACCGGGACAGGGAGAATACTATGGCTACACCTTC | CASSPGQGEYYGYTF
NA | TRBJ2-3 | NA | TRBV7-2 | TGTGCCAGCAGCTTGAGCCGAGCAGGGGAAACGCAGTATTTT | CASSLSRAGETQYF
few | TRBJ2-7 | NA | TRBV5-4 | TGTGCCAGCAGCTTGGGGGGAAGCTCCTACGAGCAGTACTTC | CASSLGGSSYEQYF
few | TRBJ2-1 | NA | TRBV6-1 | TGTGCCAGCAGTGAATCCAAAGACAATGAGCAGTTCTTC | CASSESKDNEQFF
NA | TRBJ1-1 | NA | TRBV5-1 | TGCGCCAGCAGCTCCCTCAATGAGATGAACACTGAAGCTTTCTTT | CASSSLNEMNTEAFF
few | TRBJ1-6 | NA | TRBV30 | TGTGCCTGGAGTCTGGTAAAATCACCCCTCCACTTT | CAWSLVKSPLHF
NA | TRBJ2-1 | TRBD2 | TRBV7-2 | TGTGCCAGCAGCTGGGGCGGGGGGGTCATTCTTGAGCAGTTCTTC | CASSWGGGVILEQFF
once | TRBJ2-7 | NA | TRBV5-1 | TGCGCCAGCAGCCCCCTAGCCGGGACCCTCTCCTACGAGCAGTACTTC | CASSPLAGTLSYEQYF
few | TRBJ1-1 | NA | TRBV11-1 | TGTGCCAGCAGCTTAGCAGCGAACACTGAAGCTTTCTTT | CASSLAANTEAFF
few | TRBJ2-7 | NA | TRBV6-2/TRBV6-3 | TGTGCCAGCAGTTACCCCACCGAGCAGTACTTC | CASSYPTEQYF
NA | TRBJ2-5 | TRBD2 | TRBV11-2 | TGTGCCAGCAGCTTAGCACCTCCGGCTAGCGGATCCCAAGAGACCCAGTACTTC | CASSLAPPASGSQETQYF
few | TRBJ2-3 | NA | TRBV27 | TGTGCCAGCAGTCGAGGATTTAACACAGATACGCAGTATTTT | CASSRGFNTDTQYF
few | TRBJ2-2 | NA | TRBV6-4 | TGTGCCAGCAGTGACTCTAGCACCGGGGAGCTGTTTTTT | CASSDSSTGELFF
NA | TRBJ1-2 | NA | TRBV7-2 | TGTGCCAGCAGCGGATACAGGGATGGCTACACCTTC | CASSGYRDGYTF
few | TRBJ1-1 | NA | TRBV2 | TGTGCCAGTTTTAGGGAGACGAACACTGAAGCTTTCTTT | CASFRETNTEAFF
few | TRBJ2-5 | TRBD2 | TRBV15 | TGTGCCACCAGCAGATTAACGGGGGGCCAAGAGACCCAGTACTTC | CATSRLTGGQETQYF
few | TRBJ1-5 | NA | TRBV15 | TGTGCCACCAGCAGGGATAATCAGCCCCAGCATTTT | CATSRDNQPQHF
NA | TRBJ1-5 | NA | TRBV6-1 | TGTGCCAGCTCACAGGTATTTAATCAGCCCCAGCATTTT | CASSQVFNQPQHF
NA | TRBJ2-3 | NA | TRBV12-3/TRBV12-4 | TGTGCCAGCAGTCTTGTCCAGGGTACAGATACGCAGTATTTT | CASSLVQGTDTQYF